The clone carrying this T cell receptor beta chain has only one observation. Treatment defined: randomized to nivolumab then ipilimumab (arm A) or the reverse (arm B). This sample is part of a study of sequential checkpoint blockade in melanoma. Looking at the study overall: Arm A got nivolumab then ipilimumab; arm B the reverse, 1:1. TCRbeta immunosequencing was performed on DNA from more than 75 pretreatment melanoma tumor samples.

With V trimmed by 3 bases and J by 3 bases, 17 bases remained unmatched. There are 19 residues in the CDR3. Germline lookup yields CDR1 SGHRS and CDR2 YFSETQ. Data came from immunoSEQ multiplex PCR; TCRdb stores just in-frame clones and leaves some out. The sample has around 35,000 clones, under 35% seen once. This material consisted of tumor tissue (inferred from file names), taken from a patient given nivolumab and ipilimumab in sequence. V usage is TRBV5-1 and J usage is TRBJ1-2; 10 bases match TRBD1. This clonotype was sampled from a human donor with melanoma. CDR3 loop: CASSSGDRGLGSSDYGYTF. CDR3 coding DNA: TGCGCCAGCAGCTCTGGCGACAGGGGGCTGGGATCTTCAGACTATGGCTACACCTTC.